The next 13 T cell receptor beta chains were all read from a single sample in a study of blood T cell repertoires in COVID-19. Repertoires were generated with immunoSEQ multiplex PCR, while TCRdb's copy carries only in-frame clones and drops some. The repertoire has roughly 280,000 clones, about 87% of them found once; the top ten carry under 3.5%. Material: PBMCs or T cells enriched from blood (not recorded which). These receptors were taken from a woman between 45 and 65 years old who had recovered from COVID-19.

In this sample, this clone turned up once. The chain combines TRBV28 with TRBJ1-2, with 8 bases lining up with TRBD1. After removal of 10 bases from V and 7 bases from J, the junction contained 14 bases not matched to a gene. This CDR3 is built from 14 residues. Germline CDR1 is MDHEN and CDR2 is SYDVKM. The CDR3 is CAIVETQGVGGYTF. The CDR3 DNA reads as TGTGCCATCGTAGAAACACAGGGGGTAGGTGGCTACACCTTC.

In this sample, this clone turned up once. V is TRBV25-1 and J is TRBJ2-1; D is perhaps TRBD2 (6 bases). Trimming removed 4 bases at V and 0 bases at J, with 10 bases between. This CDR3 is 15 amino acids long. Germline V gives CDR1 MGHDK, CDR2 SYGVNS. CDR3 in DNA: TGTGCCAGCAGTGCGGAGGGATTCTCCTACAATGAGCAGTTCTTC. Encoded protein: CASSAEGFSYNEQFF.

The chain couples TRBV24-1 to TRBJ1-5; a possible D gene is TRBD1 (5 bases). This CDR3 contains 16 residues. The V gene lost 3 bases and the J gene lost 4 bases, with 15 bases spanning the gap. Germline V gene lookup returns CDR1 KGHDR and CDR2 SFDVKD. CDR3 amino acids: CATSDPSAGPNQPQHF. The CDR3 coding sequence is TGTGCCACCAGTGATCCATCGGCAGGGCCAAATCAGCCCCAGCATTTT.

CDR3: CASKPGLVAEQYF. CDR3 coding DNA: TGTGCCAGCAAACCGGGACTAGTTGCCGAGCAGTACTTC. The chain employs TRBV28 and TRBJ2-7, with 8 bases fitting TRBD2. This CDR3 comprises 13 residues. The germline CDR1 and CDR2 sequences are MDHEN and SYDVKM. The J segment lost 6 bases and the V segment lost 7 bases, leaving 8 bases of the junction unmatched. Variable domain in full (rest from reference TRBV28 and TRBJ2-7): DVKVTQSSRYLVKRTGEKVFLECVQDMDHENMFWYRQDPGLGLRLIYFSYDVKMKEKGDIPEGYSVSREKKERFSLILESASTNQTSMYLCASKPGLVAEQYFGPGTRLTVT.

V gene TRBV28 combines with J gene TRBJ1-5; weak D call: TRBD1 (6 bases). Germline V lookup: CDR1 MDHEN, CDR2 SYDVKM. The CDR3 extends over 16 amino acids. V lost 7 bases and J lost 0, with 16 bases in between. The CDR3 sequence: CASTTGGAYSNQPQHF. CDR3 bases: TGTGCCAGCACCACCGGGGGGGCTTATAGCAATCAGCCCCAGCATTTT.

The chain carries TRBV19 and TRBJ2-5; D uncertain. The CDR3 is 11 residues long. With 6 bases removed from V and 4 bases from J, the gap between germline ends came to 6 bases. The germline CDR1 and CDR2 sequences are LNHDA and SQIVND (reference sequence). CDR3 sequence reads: CASRLGETQYF. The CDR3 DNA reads TGTGCCAGTAGGCTAGGAGAGACCCAGTACTTC.

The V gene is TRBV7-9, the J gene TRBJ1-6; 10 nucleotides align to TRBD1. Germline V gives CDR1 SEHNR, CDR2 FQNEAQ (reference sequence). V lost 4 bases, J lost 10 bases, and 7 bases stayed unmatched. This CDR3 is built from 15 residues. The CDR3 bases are TGTGCCAGCAGCTCCTCGGGACAGGGGAGGTCACCCCTCCACTTT. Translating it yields CASSSSGQGRSPLHF.

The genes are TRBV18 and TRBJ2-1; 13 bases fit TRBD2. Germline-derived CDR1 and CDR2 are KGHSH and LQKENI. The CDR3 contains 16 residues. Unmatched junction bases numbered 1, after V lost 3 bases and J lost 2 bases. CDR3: CASSPGLAGTYNEQFF. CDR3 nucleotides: TGTGCCAGCTCACCGGGACTAGCGGGGACCTACAATGAGCAGTTCTTC.

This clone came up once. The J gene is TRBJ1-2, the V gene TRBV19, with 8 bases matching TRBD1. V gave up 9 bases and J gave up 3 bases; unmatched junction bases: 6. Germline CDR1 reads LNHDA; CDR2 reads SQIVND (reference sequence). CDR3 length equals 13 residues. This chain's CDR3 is CASNGQGYYGYTF. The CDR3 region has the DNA TGTGCCAGCAATGGACAGGGCTACTATGGCTACACCTTC. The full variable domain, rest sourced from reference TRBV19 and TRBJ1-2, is DGGITQSPKYLFRKEGQNVTLSCEQNLNHDAMYWYRQDPGQGLRLIYYSQIVNDFQKGDIAEGYSVSREKKESFPLTVTSAQKNPTAFYLCASNGQGYYGYTFGSGTRLTVV.

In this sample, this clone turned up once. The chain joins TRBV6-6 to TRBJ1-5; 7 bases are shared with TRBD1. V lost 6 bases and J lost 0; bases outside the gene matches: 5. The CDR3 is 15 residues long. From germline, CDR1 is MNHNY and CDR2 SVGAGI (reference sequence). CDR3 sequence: CASRPGGNSNQPQHF. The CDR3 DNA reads TGTGCCAGCAGACCAGGGGGAAATAGCAATCAGCCCCAGCATTTT.

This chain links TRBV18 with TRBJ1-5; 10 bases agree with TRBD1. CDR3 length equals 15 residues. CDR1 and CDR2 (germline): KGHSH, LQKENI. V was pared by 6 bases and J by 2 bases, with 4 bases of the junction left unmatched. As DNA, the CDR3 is TGTGCCAGCTCCCCCGGGACAGGGGGCAATCAGCCCCAGCATTTT. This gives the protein CASSPGTGGNQPQHF.

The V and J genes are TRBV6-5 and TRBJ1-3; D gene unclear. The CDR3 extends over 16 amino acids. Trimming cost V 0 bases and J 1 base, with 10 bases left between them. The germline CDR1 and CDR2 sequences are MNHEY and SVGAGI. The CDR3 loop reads CASSYSPAESGNTIYF. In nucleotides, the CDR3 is TGTGCCAGCAGTTACTCGCCAGCGGAATCTGGAAACACCATATATTTT.

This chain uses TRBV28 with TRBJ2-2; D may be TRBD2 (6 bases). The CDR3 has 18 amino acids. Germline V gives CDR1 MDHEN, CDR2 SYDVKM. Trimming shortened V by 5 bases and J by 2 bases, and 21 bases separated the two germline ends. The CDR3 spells CASSPPRMSSGNTGELFF. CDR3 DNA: TGTGCCAGCAGTCCCCCCCGTATGAGTAGCGGAAACACCGGGGAGCTGTTTTTT. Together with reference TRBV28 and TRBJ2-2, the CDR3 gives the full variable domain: DVKVTQSSRYLVKRTGEKVFLECVQDMDHENMFWYRQDPGLGLRLIYFSYDVKMKEKGDIPEGYSVSREKKERFSLILESASTNQTSMYLCASSPPRMSSGNTGELFFGEGSRLTVL.